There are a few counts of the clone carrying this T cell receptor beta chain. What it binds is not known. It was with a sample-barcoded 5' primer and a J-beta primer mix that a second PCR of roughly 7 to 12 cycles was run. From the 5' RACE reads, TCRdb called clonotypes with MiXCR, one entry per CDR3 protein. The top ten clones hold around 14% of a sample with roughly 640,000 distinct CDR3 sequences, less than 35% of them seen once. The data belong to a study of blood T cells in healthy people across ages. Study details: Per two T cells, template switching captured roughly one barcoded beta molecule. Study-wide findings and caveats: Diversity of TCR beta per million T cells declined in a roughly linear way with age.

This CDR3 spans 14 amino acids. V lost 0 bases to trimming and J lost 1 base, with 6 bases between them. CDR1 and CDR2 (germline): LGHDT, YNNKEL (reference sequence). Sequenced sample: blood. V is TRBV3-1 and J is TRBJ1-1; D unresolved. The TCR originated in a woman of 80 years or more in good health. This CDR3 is CASSQDTWNTEAFF. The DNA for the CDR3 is TGTGCCAGCAGCCAAGATACCTGGAACACTGAAGCTTTCTTT.